The 17 T cell receptor beta chains below come from one sample, sequenced in a study of lymphopenia after photon versus proton radiotherapy. Generated by immunoSEQ multiplex PCR, the TCRdb table keeps only in-frame clones and is missing some. Of about 50,000 clones in the sample, 80% to 95% are singletons; the top ten hold more than 15%. Here the sequenced sample was peripheral blood, taken from a patient treated with photon-based radiotherapy. Source of these receptors: a woman aged 40 to 50 with cholangiocarcinoma.

The gene calls are TRBV5-8 and TRBJ1-4; the D gene is possibly TRBD1 (6 bases). Germline V lookup: CDR1 SGHTS, CDR2 YDEGEE. The V end lost 2 bases, the J end lost 4 bases, and 9 bases lay between the germline ends. This CDR3 is built from 14 residues. In DNA, the CDR3 is TGTGCCAGCAGCTTACAGGGTTTTAATGAAAAACTGTTTTTT. Encoded protein: CASSLQGFNEKLFF.

The count of this clone is one. V usage is TRBV11-3 and J usage is TRBJ2-1; D not certain. Trimming cost V 5 bases and J 5 bases, with 10 bases left between them. Germline V gives CDR1 SGHNT, CDR2 YENEEA. CDR3 size: 13 residues. CDR3 sequence reads: CASSPHTDNEQFF. The CDR3, as DNA: TGTGCCAGCAGCCCGCACACCGACAATGAGCAGTTCTTC.

The V and J genes are TRBV6-6 and TRBJ2-7; TRBD1 aligns across 11 bases. V dropped 6 bases and J dropped 3; count of bases not matched to a gene: 4. Germline lookup yields CDR1 MNHNY and CDR2 SVGAGI (reference sequence). The CDR3 is 14 residues long. The DNA of the CDR3 is TGTGCCAGCAGGATCGGGACAGGGGGCTACGAGCAGTACTTC. It yields the protein CASRIGTGGYEQYF.

The gene calls are TRBV9 and TRBJ2-7; 9 bases align to TRBD2. Trimming removed 1 base from V and 1 base from J; junction bases left unmatched: 0. Germline lookup yields CDR1 SGDLS and CDR2 YYNGEE. This CDR3 has 14 residues. CDR3 sequence: CASSVTSGSYEQYF. The CDR3 region has the DNA TGTGCCAGCAGCGTAACTAGCGGGTCCTACGAGCAGTACTTC.

The chain carries TRBV27 and TRBJ1-2, with D unresolved. The CDR3 length is 13 residues. Trimming stripped 6 bases from V and 1 base from J, with 9 bases between. The germline V gene has CDR1 MNHEY and CDR2 SMNVEV (reference sequence). The CDR3 region has the DNA TGTGCCAGCAGATTTCGGGTTAACTATGGCTACACCTTC. It is translated as CASRFRVNYGYTF.

This chain joins TRBV4-2 and TRBJ1-6, with no clear D. CDR1 and CDR2 from the germline V gene are LGHNA and YNFKEQ. This CDR3 is 15 amino acids long. V lost 0 bases and J lost 10, with 13 bases in between. DNA of the CDR3: TGTGCCAGCAGCCAAGATGCGGAGGGATTGTCACCCCTCCACTTT. The encoded protein is CASSQDAEGLSPLHF.

V and J are TRBV28 and TRBJ1-6; D ambiguous. V lost 3 bases to trimming and J lost 10 bases, with 13 bases between them. Germline V lookup: CDR1 MDHEN, CDR2 SYDVKM. CDR3 length equals 14 residues. This chain's CDR3 is CASSFSGNGSPLHF. CDR3 DNA: TGTGCCAGCAGTTTTTCAGGAAATGGGTCACCCCTCCACTTT.

The chain uses TRBV9 and TRBJ2-1; D is possibly TRBD1 or TRBD2 (5 bases each). From germline, CDR1 is SGDLS and CDR2 YYNGEE. V lost 7 bases and J 7 bases, leaving 6 bases between the germline ends. This CDR3 has 10 residues. The CDR3 nucleotides are TGTGCCAGCGGGGGTAATGAGCAGTTCTTC. Encoded protein: CASGGNEQFF.

This chain connects TRBV25-1 to TRBJ2-2; D is perhaps TRBD1 or TRBD2 (6 bases each). V lost 6 bases, J lost 4 bases, and 18 bases lay in between. From germline, CDR1 is MGHDK and CDR2 SYGVNS. This CDR3 has 16 residues. The CDR3 nucleotides are TGTGCCAGCAGCGCCGGAGTAGGGGGGACCACCGGGGAGCTGTTTTTT. Protein product: CASSAGVGGTTGELFF.

V and J are TRBV28 and TRBJ2-3, with 10 nucleotides matching TRBD1. With V trimmed by 5 bases and J by 4 bases, 12 bases remained unmatched. The CDR3 is 17 residues long. Germline loops: CDR1 MDHEN, CDR2 SYDVKM. CDR3 region: CASSRGTGARQSDTQYF. As DNA, the CDR3 is TGTGCCAGCAGTAGAGGGACAGGGGCTCGCCAATCAGATACGCAGTATTTT.

The genes are TRBV19 and TRBJ2-2, with D tentatively TRBD2 (5 bases). The CDR3 length is 15 residues. Germline V gene data show CDR1 as LNHDA and CDR2 as SQIVND (reference sequence). Trimming shortened V by 2 bases and J by 1 base, and 8 bases separated the two germline ends. The CDR3 is CASSITGENTGELFF. CDR3 DNA sequence: TGTGCCAGTAGTATAACCGGGGAGAACACCGGGGAGCTGTTTTTT.

The V call is TRBV28, the J call TRBJ2-7; weak D call: TRBD1 (5 bases). Trimming stripped 6 bases from V and 2 bases from J, with 14 bases between. Germline V gene data show CDR1 as MDHEN and CDR2 as SYDVKM. The CDR3 runs 14 residues. Written as DNA, the CDR3 is TGTGCCAGCAGGGGGCGTTTTTTTGCCTACGAGCAGTACTTC. It encodes CASRGRFFAYEQYF.

This chain connects TRBV5-4 to TRBJ2-5; D gene unclear. Trimming removed 2 bases at V and 2 bases at J, with 10 bases between. In germline, CDR1 is SGHNT, CDR2 YYREEE (reference sequence). The CDR3 extends over 14 amino acids. CDR3 amino acids: CASSFGSVQETQYF. The CDR3 coding sequence is TGTGCCAGCAGCTTCGGGTCGGTACAAGAGACCCAGTACTTC.

A remark on this clone: Germline is not matched at one junction end, which may reflect a read error. The J gene is TRBJ2-1, the V gene TRBV5-1, with D tentatively TRBD1 (6 bases). CDR3 length: 14 residues. CDR1 is SGHRS, CDR2 YFSETQ, per germline. CDR3 nucleotide sequence: TGCGCCAGCAGCTCTGGACAGTCCTTCAATGAGCAGTTCTTC. Translating it yields CASSSGQSFNEQFF.

The chain combines TRBV30 with TRBJ1-6; TRBD1 agrees at 7 bases. From germline, CDR1 is GTSNPN and CDR2 SVGIG (reference sequence). The CDR3 is made up of 14 amino acids. The V and J ends lost 1 base and 4 bases, in that order; junction bases with no gene match: 1. CDR3 sequence (DNA): TGTGCCTGGAGTGCGGGACAGTATAATTCACCCCTCCACTTT. Translating gives CAWSAGQYNSPLHF.

There are a few counts of this clone. The V call is TRBV10-1, the J call TRBJ1-1; D gene uncertain. V was clipped by 5 bases and J by 0 bases, with 7 bases between them. The CDR3 runs to 13 residues. Germline CDR1 is WNHNN and CDR2 is SYGVQD (reference sequence). CDR3 DNA sequence: TGCGCCAGCAGTTCCTTATTGAACACTGAAGCTTTCTTT. Translated: CASSSLLNTEAFF.

This sequence joins TRBV30 and TRBJ1-2; D unclear. Trimming removed 4 bases at V and 2 bases at J, with 17 bases between. This CDR3 has 15 amino acids. The germline V gene has CDR1 GTSNPN and CDR2 SVGIG (reference sequence). CDR3 DNA: TGTGCCTGGATTGTTCAGGAAATTGGGAACTATGGCTACACCTTC. It codes for CAWIVQEIGNYGYTF.